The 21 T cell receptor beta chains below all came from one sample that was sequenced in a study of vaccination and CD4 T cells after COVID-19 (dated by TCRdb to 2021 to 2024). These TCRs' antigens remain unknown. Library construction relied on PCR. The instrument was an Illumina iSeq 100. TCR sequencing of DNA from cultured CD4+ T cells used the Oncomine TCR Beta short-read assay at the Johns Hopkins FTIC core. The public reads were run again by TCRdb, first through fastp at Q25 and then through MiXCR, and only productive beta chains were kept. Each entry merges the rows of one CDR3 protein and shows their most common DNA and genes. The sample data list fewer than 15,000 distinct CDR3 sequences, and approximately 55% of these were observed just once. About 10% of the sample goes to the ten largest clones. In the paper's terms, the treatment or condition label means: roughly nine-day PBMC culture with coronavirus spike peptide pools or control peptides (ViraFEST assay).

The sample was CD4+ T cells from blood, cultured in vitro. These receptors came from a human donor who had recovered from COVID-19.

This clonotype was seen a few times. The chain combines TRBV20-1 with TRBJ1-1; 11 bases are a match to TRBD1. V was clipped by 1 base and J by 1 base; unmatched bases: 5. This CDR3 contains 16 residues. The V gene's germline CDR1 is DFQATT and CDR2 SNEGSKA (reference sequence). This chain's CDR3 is CSARVGGTGGNTEAFF. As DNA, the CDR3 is TGCAGTGCTAGAGTAGGGGGGACAGGGGGGAACACTGAAGCTTTCTTT.

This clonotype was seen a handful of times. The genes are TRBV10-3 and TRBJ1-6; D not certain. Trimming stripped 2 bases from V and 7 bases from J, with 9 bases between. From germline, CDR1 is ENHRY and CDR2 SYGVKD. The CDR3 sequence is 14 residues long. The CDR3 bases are TGTGCCATCAGTGAGAAACAGCTGAATTCACCCCTCCACTTT. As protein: CAISEKQLNSPLHF.

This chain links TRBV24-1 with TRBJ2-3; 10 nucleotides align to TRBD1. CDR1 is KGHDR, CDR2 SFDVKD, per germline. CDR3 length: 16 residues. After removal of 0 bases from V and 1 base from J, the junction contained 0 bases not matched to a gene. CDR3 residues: CATSDLGTGGTDTQYF. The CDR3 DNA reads TGTGCCACCAGTGATTTGGGGACAGGGGGCACAGATACGCAGTATTTT.

As DNA, the CDR3 is TGTGCCAGCAGCCGGACAGGGGATCAGCCCCAGCATTTT. As protein: CASSRTGDQPQHF. The chain couples TRBV6-2 or TRBV6-3 to TRBJ1-5, with 9 bases lining up with TRBD1. This CDR3 spans 13 amino acids. V gave up 6 bases and J gave up 5 bases; unmatched junction bases: 2. Germline loops: CDR1 MNHEY, CDR2 SVGEGT.

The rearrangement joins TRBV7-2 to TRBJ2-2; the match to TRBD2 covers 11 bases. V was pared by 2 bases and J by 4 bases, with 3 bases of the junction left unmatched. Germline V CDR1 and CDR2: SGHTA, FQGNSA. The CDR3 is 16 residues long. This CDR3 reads CASSLTSGRPTGELFF. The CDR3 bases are TGTGCCAGCAGCTTAACTAGCGGGAGACCCACCGGGGAGCTGTTTTTT. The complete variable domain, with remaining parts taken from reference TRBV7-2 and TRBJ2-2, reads GAGVSQSPSNKVTEKGKDVELRCDPISGHTALYWYRQSLGQGLEFLIYFQGNSAPDKSGLPSDRFSAERTGGSVSTLTIQRTQQEDSAVYLCASSLTSGRPTGELFFGEGSRLTVL.

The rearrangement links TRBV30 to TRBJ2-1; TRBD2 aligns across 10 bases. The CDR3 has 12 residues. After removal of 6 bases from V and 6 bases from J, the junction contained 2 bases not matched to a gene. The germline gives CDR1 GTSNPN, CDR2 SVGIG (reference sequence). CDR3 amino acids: CACGLAVNEQFF. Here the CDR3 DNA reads TGTGCCTGTGGACTAGCGGTCAATGAGCAGTTCTTC.

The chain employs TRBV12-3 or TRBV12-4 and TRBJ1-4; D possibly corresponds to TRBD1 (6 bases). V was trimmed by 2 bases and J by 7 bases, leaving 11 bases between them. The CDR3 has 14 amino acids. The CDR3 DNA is TGTGCCAGCAGTTTAAGGGGGAGAGGTGAAAAACTGTTTTTT. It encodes CASSLRGRGEKLFF.

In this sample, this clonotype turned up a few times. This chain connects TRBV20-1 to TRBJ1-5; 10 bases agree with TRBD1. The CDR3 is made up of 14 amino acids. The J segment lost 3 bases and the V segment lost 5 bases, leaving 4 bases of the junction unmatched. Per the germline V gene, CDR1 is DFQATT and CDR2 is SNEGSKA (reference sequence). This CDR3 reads CSASGTGANQPQHF. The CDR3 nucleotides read TGCAGTGCTTCCGGGACAGGGGCCAATCAGCCCCAGCATTTT.

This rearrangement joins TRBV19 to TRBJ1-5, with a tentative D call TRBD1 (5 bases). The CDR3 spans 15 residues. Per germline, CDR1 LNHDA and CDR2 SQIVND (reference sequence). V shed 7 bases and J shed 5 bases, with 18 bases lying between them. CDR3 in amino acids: CASTLADSRYQPQHF. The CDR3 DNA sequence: TGTGCCAGTACTCTAGCCGACAGCCGATATCAGCCCCAGCATTTT. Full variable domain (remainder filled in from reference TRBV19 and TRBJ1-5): DGGITQSPKYLFRKEGQNVTLSCEQNLNHDAMYWYRQDPGQGLRLIYYSQIVNDFQKGDIAEGYSVSREKKESFPLTVTSAQKNPTAFYLCASTLADSRYQPQHFGDGTRLSIL.

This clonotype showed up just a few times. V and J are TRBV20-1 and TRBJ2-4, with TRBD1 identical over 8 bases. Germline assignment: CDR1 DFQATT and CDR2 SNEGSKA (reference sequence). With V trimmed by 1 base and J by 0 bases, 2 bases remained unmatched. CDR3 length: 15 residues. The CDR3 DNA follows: TGCAGTGCTAGAGGGACAGGGCTAGCCAAAAACATTCAGTACTTC. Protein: CSARGTGLAKNIQYF.

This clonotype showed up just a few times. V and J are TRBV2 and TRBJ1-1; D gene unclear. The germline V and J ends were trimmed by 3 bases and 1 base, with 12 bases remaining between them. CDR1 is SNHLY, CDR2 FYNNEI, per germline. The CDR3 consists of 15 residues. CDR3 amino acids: CASSDAGSPNTEAFF. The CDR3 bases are TGTGCCAGCAGTGACGCGGGCAGCCCGAACACTGAAGCTTTCTTT.

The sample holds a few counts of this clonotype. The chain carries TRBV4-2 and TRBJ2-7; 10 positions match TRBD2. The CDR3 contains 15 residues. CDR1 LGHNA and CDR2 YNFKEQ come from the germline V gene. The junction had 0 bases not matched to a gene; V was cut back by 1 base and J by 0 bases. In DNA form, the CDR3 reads TGTGCCAGCAGCCAAGGACTAGCGGGCTCCTACGAGCAGTACTTC. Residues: CASSQGLAGSYEQYF.

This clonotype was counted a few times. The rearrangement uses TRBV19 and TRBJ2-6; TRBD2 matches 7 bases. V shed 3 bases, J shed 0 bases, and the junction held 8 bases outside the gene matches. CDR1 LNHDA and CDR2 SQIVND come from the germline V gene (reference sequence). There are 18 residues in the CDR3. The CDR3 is CASSISVGGSSGANVLTF. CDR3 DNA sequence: TGTGCCAGTAGTATCTCCGTTGGCGGGAGCTCTGGGGCCAACGTCCTGACTTTC.

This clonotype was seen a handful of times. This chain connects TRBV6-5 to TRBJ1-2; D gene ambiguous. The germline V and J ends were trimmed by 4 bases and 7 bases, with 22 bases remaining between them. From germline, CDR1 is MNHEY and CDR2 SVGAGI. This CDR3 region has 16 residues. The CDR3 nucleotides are TGTGCCAGCAGTTCCGGGCGGTCTTTGGGCTTCGGTGGCTACACCTTC. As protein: CASSSGRSLGFGGYTF.

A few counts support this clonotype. In nucleotides, the CDR3 is TGCAGTGCGGTTCCCTCTAGTCCCATCTACGAGCAGTACTTC. This gives the protein CSAVPSSPIYEQYF. The rearrangement links TRBV20-1 to TRBJ2-7; D is ambiguous. In germline, CDR1 is DFQATT, CDR2 SNEGSKA (reference sequence). This CDR3 contains 14 residues. Trimming took 6 bases from V and 3 from J, leaving 18 bases between them.

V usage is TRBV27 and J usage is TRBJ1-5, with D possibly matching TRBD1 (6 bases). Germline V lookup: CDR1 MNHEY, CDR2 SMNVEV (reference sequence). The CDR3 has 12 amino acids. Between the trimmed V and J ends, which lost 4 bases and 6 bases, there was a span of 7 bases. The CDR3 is CASSSQGQPQHF. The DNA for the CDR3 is TGTGCCAGCAGTTCACAGGGTCAGCCCCAGCATTTT.

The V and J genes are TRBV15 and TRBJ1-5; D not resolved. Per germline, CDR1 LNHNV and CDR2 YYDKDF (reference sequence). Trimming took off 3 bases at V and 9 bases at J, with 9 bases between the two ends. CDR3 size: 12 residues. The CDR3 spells CATSSGRSPQHF. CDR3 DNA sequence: TGTGCCACCAGCAGTGGACGGTCGCCCCAGCATTTT.

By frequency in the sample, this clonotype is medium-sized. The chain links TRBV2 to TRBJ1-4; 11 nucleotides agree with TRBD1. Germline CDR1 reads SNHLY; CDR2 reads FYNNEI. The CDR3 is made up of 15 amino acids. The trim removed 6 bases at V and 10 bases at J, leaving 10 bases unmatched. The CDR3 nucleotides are TGTGCCAGCAGACGCGGACAGGGGGCACAGGGAAAACTGTTTTTT. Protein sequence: CASRRGQGAQGKLFF.

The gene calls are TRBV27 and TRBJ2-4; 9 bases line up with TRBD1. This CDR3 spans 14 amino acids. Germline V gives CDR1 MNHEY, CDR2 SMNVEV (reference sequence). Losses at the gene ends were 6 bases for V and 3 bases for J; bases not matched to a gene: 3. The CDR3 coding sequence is TGTGCCAGCAGGGACAGGGGAATCAAAAACATTCAGTACTTC. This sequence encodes CASRDRGIKNIQYF.

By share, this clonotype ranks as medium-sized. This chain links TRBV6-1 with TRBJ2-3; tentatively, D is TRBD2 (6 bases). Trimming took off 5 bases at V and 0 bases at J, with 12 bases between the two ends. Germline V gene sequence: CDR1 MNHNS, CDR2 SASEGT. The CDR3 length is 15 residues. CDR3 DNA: TGTGCCAGCAGTCCACTAGCACAAAGCACAGATACGCAGTATTTT. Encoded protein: CASSPLAQSTDTQYF.

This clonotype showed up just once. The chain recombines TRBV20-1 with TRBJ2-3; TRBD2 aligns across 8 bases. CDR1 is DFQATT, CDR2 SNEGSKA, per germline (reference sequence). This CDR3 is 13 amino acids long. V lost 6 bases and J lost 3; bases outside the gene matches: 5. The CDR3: CSARSGSTDTQYF. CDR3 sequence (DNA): TGCAGTGCGAGAAGCGGGAGTACAGATACGCAGTATTTT.